The T cell receptor beta chain described here comes from a study of graft-versus-host responses after intestinal transplantation. Study at large: Transplantation in recipients was multivisceral, liver-intestinal, or isolated intestinal. Following induction with anti-thymocyte globulin, all recipients were given tacrolimus and steroids for about 3 years. Study-wide findings and caveats: Detection of GvH clones occurred in recipient marrow, and some had their first appearance in ileum or blood.

Method: immunoSEQ multiplex PCR; TCRdb's copy keeps in-frame clones and lacks some. Found here are more than 9,500 clones, roughly a third of them singletons; the top ten hold about 3.2%. The CDR3 sequence is 16 residues long. The plating included around 200,000 irradiated, violet-dye-labeled stimulator cells together with around 200,000 CFSE-labeled responder cells. This sample comprised alloreactive CD8+ T cells from a mixed lymphocyte reaction culture, obtained before intestinal transplant. The subset is: CFSE-low proliferating T cells sorted from roughly 6-day pre-transplant mixed lymphocyte reaction (GvH or HvG direction). This TCR was sampled from a human patient who received an intestinal transplant. This chain connects TRBV21-1 to TRBJ2-5; the table's D call, TRBD1, has no DNA check behind it. TRBV21-1 counts as a pseudogene. Here the CDR3 DNA reads TGTGCCAGCAGCAAAGGGTGGGGAACAGGGGTGGAGACCCAGTACTTC. As protein: CASSKGWGTGVETQYF.